The clone carrying this T cell receptor (beta chain) was seen only a few times. Its antigen is as yet unknown. RNA transcripts gave rise to amplified TCR beta CDR3 regions. The HTBI primer set was used in a first-round RT-PCR of the TCR CDR3. TCRdb analysed the multiplex PCR reads with MiXCR anew, one entry per CDR3 protein. Of roughly 290,000 distinct CDR3 sequences detected, roughly an eighth appear once; the ten largest clones hold under 8%. This sample was taken from a study of T cells in Graves' hyperthyroidism and ophthalmopathy. Study outcomes and limitations: Most clonotypes expanded in thyroid above 0.001 were likewise present in blood.

Those patients with uncontrolled infection, other autoimmune disease, pregnancy or lactation were excluded. The study based diagnoses on clinical symptoms, serum thyroxine and TRAb, thyroid ultrasound and orbital computed tomography. The PBMCs were taken from around 9.1 ml of fresh peripheral blood. The germline V gene has CDR1 SQVTM and CDR2 ANQGSEA. The trim removed 5 bases at V and 7 bases at J, leaving 4 bases unmatched. The CDR3 is 11 amino acids. The receptor was derived from a woman in her forties with Graves' hyperthyroidism. The chain couples TRBV29-1 to TRBJ1-1, with 7 bases fitting TRBD1. Sequenced input: blood. The CDR3 nucleotides are TGCAGCGTTCTCGGGACAGATGAAGCTTTCTTT. Protein sequence: CSVLGTDEAFF.